This T cell receptor beta chain comes out of a study of T cell responses to AZD1222 COVID-19 vaccine. A note on this clone: Its antigen is not identified.

Germline CDR1 is SEHNR and CDR2 is FQNEAQ (reference sequence). Trimming cost V 3 bases and J 5 bases; bases outside gene matches: 0. The CDR3 spans 14 residues. Study conclusions and caveats: CD4 TCRs associated with vaccination spanned spike, dominating at 160-218 and 743-854.

The table came from immunoSEQ multiplex PCR; TCRdb's copy has only in-frame clones and leaves some out. This sample has tens of thousands of clones, with 85% to 95% found just once. The material sequenced was peripheral blood, taken 28 days after the second AZD1222 dose. This chain connects TRBV7-9 to TRBJ1-5; 11 positions agree with TRBD1. The TCR comes from an adult who received the AZD1222 COVID-19 vaccine. The CDR3 here is CASSLGQGDQPQHF. The CDR3 nucleotides are TGTGCCAGCAGCTTGGGACAGGGGGATCAGCCCCAGCATTTT.